This record covers a single T cell receptor beta chain. Its antigen has not been determined. Per-base quality was not reported, and no clone a single base away is much larger than it. CDR1 and CDR2 (MGHDK, SYGVNS) derive from the germline V gene. V is pared back by 4 bases and J by 2 bases, with 11 bases lying between the germline termini. From the cysteine through the phenylalanine, the CDR3 covers 14 amino acids. The only DNA kept is the CDR3, 42 bases in frame from the first base. The sample comes from a study of OX40 agonist ivuxolimab in advanced cancers. With regard to the full study: Ivuxolimab was a fully human IgG2 agonistic monoclonal antibody targeting the costimulatory receptor OX40 (CD134). The paper describes the monotherapy dose-escalation part (N of about 55 patients) of the phase I trial of ivuxolimab. In the dose-escalation cohort, nearly 85% of patients were male, and the mean age was approximately 60 years with a range of about 20 to 90. Of the roughly 51 patients in dose escalation, about 20 had hepatocellular carcinoma, some 15 had melanoma, 9 had renal cell carcinoma and 9 had head and neck cancer. Intravenous ivuxolimab was administered to patients every 2 weeks at six dose levels: 0.01, 0.1, 0.3, 1.5, 3 and 10 mg/kg. Partial responses occurred in three dose-escalation patients: two with cutaneous melanoma and one with hepatocellular carcinoma. Patients were allowed to have had prior anti-PD-1, anti-PD-L1 or anti-CTLA-4 therapy, and 40% to 45% of the dose-escalation patients had previously received checkpoint inhibitors. The purpose of peripheral TCRbeta sequencing was to test whether ivuxolimab changed TCR sequence diversity and led to clonal T-cell expansion. Paper-wide results and their limitations: The antigen specificity of the peripheral T cells that underwent clonal expansion was not determined. After ivuxolimab, CD8+ T cells had more expanded clones than CD4+ T cells on average. Low levels of normalized T-cell clonal expansion were also seen in some patients who did not respond. In the 0.1-3.0 mg/kg groups, partial responders were among the patients with the lowest normalized peripheral clonal expansion, particularly in CD8+ T cells. Clonal expansion of both CD4+ and CD8+ blood T cells was observed from baseline to week 6 at doses 0.1 to 3.0 mg/kg.

To sequence the TCRbeta CDR3 region, genomic DNA was isolated from the sorted cells. TCRbeta CDR3 regions were sequenced using the immunoSEQ Assay. This immuneACCESS table, as held by TCRdb, lists in-frame sequences with V and J called but not all clones. Of the missing ones, under half trace to an unresolved V gene in checked studies; the others have no known cause. This sample comprises tens of thousands of clones, around 85% of them detected only once. Over 2.5% of the sample goes to the ten largest clones. Patients with autoimmune disease history or receiving systemic immunosuppression were excluded from the trial. Peripheral blood for TCR sequencing was collected from all dose cohorts at baseline, on cycle 4 day 1, and on cycle 7 day 1. The samples were drawn from a first-in-human, open-label, multicenter phase I dose-escalation trial of ivuxolimab. Adults with locally advanced or metastatic head and neck squamous cell, hepatocellular, melanoma or renal cell carcinoma were enrolled in the trial. Before TCR sequencing, CD4+ and CD8+ T cells were separately sorted from peripheral blood.

The source was CD4+ or CD8+ T cells sorted from blood, collected in a trial of the OX40 agonist ivuxolimab. The clonotype comes from an adult with an advanced solid tumor such as melanoma, head and neck, liver or kidney cancer. Here the chain combines TRBV25-1 and TRBJ1-1; perhaps TRBD1 is the D gene, with 5 bases matching. The DNA sequence reads TGTGCCAGCAGTGGCCTTCGGACAAACACTGAAGCTTTCTTT. It encodes CASSGLRTNTEAFF.